A single sample is the source of the 7 T cell receptor beta chains below, sequenced in a study of response to subunit inactivated influenza vaccine. TCRdb reprocessed the RT-PCR reads via MiXCR and lists one record per CDR3 protein. The sample includes 500,000 to 650,000 distinct CDR3 sequences, approximately 7.6% seen only once; the top ten take under 15%. The sequenced sample was PBMCs from blood, obtained roughly 24 months after vaccination. These receptors all stem from a man between 50 and 75 years old who received an inactivated influenza vaccine.

This clonotype was counted only a few times. The chain uses TRBV7-2 and TRBJ2-3, with TRBD2 matching over 9 bases. Trimming took 2 bases from V and 8 from J; bases not matched to a gene: 14. The CDR3 covers 17 residues. Looked up from germline, CDR1 is SGHTA and CDR2 is FQGNSA. CDR3 residues: CASSLKLRVAGEGTQYF. CDR3 nucleotides: TGTGCCAGCAGCTTAAAGCTGAGAGTAGCGGGAGAGGGTACGCAGTATTTT. The complete variable domain, with remaining parts taken from reference TRBV7-2 and TRBJ2-3, reads GAGVSQSPSNKVTEKGKDVELRCDPISGHTALYWYRQSLGQGLEFLIYFQGNSAPDKSGLPSDRFSAERTGGSVSTLTIQRTQQEDSAVYLCASSLKLRVAGEGTQYFGPGTRLTVL.

This rearrangement joins TRBV29-1 to TRBJ2-1; unclear D gene. From germline, CDR1 is SQVTM and CDR2 ANQGSEA. The CDR3 runs 11 residues. Trimming left V 6 bases short and J 3 bases short, with 6 bases between. The CDR3 DNA reads TGCAGCGTCGAGGACTACAATGAGCAGTTCTTC. It translates to CSVEDYNEQFF.

The chain carries TRBV4-3 and TRBJ1-1; 9 nucleotides agree with TRBD1. Germline V gene data show CDR1 as LGHNA and CDR2 as YSLEER. This CDR3 has 16 residues. V trimming: 3 bases; J trimming: 5 bases; junction bases outside the gene matches: 10. The CDR3 protein is CASSHATGQGKTEAFF. CDR3 coding DNA: TGCGCCAGCAGCCATGCAACGGGACAGGGAAAGACTGAAGCTTTCTTT.

This clonotype was detected only a few times. The chain carries TRBV4-1 and TRBJ2-5; no firm D call. The germline V and J ends were trimmed by 2 bases and 2 bases, with 9 bases remaining between them. Looked up from germline, CDR1 is MGHRA and CDR2 is YSYEKL. The CDR3 extends over 14 amino acids. The CDR3 region is CASSQRGRQETQYF. The DNA of the CDR3 is TGCGCCAGCAGCCAACGTGGAAGACAAGAGACCCAGTACTTC.

The rearrangement uses TRBV27 and TRBJ1-6; D unclear. Germline V gene sequence: CDR1 MNHEY, CDR2 SMNVEV (reference sequence). Trimming took 8 bases from V and 0 from J, leaving 14 bases between them. CDR3 length: 16 residues. As DNA, the CDR3 is TGTGCCAGCCGTTACAGCCAGAGCTCCTATAATTCACCCCTCCACTTT. Amino acids: CASRYSQSSYNSPLHF.

The sample holds a few counts of this clonotype. The CDR3 coding sequence is TGTGCCAGCAGTTACTGGGATGACAATCAGCCCCAGCATTTT. Protein product: CASSYWDDNQPQHF. This chain joins TRBV6-5 and TRBJ1-5; D gene unclear. The germline CDR1 and CDR2 sequences are MNHEY and SVGAGI. Trimming left V 1 base short and J 3 bases short, with 7 bases between. The CDR3 spans 14 residues.

This clonotype showed up just a few times. The rearrangement uses TRBV5-5 and TRBJ1-5, with 7 bases that match TRBD1. Germline assignment: CDR1 SGHKS and CDR2 YYEKEE (reference sequence). V was pared by 3 bases and J by 3 bases, with 6 bases of the junction left unmatched. This CDR3 comprises 15 residues. The CDR3, as DNA: TGTGCCAGCAGCTCCTACAGGGGCCTCAATCAGCCCCAGCATTTT. Protein: CASSSYRGLNQPQHF.